This T cell receptor (beta chain) was sequenced for a study of Graves' ophthalmopathy and Graves' hyperthyroidism. Each donor who had ophthalmopathy showed moderate-to-severe activity, a CAS of ≥3, a NOSPECS of ≥4, and a duration under 3 months. As the starting material, 8 to 10 ml of fresh peripheral blood yielded the PBMCs. Amplifying from RNA transcripts, the study obtained TCR beta CDR3 regions. RT-PCR was first run with HTBI primers, then multiplex PCR in a second round. TCRdb called the multiplex PCR reads again in MiXCR, with one record for every CDR3 protein. Of fewer than 600,000 distinct CDR3 sequences listed, 13% to 15% are singletons. Only a few counts were recorded for this clonotype. A much bigger clone sits one base away, suggesting this may be a read error. Material: blood. The clonotype was recovered from a woman under 40 with Graves' ophthalmopathy.

CDR3 in DNA: TGTGCCAGCAGCGTAGCTACAGGGGGCTATGGCTACGCCTTC. Its translation: CASSVATGGYGYAF. This chain joins TRBV9 and TRBJ1-2, with 9 bases that match TRBD1. From germline, CDR1 is SGDLS and CDR2 YYNGEE. The CDR3 is made up of 14 amino acids.